The next 22 T cell receptor beta chains were all read from a single sample in a study of blood T cell repertoires in COVID-19 (dated by TCRdb to about 2020). Libraries were constructed by the immunoSEQ multiplex PCR assay. Here the immuneACCESS table is served through TCRdb, limited to in-frame sequences with V and J called. Missing clones are a known gap in these copies; in checked studies unresolved V genes cover under half, and the rest lacks a known reason. This sample lists around 20,000 clones; 75% to 85% were detected once. Around 67% of the sample is held by the ten biggest clonotypes. Sequencing used peripheral blood. The source is an elderly man with acute or convalescent COVID-19.

The chain's CDR3 is CASSDSAGGSTDTQYF. In nucleotides, the CDR3 is TGTGCCAGCAGTGACTCTGCGGGAGGTAGCACAGATACGCAGTATTTT. The rearrangement joins TRBV6-4 to TRBJ2-3, with 8 bases aligning to TRBD2. CDR1 is MRHNA and CDR2 is SNTAGT in the germline V gene. The length of the CDR3 is 16 residues. Trimming cost V 0 bases and J 0 bases; bases outside gene matches: 2.

This chain joins TRBV27 and TRBJ1-2, with D uncertain. The CDR3 is 14 amino acids. CDR1 is MNHEY, CDR2 SMNVEV, per germline (reference sequence). V lost 5 bases and J 8 bases, leaving 18 bases between the germline ends. CDR3 loop: CASSPWEGGGGYTF. In nucleotides, the CDR3 is TGTGCCAGCAGTCCATGGGAAGGCGGCGGGGGCTACACCTTC.

This chain connects TRBV7-3 to TRBJ2-1; maybe TRBD2 (6 bases). The CDR3 consists of 16 residues. Germline lookup yields CDR1 SGHTA and CDR2 FQGTGA. V was clipped by 0 bases and J by 7 bases, with 16 bases between them. CDR3: CASSLTGGARGNEQFF. The CDR3 region has the DNA TGTGCCAGCAGCTTAACGGGCGGGGCGCGCGGTAATGAGCAGTTCTTC.

Concerning this clone: Different DNA sequences within this sample yield the same CDR3. V gene TRBV11-2 combines with J gene TRBJ1-1; TRBD1 is a possible D gene (5 bases). The V end lost 1 base, the J end lost 13 bases, and 10 bases lay between the germline ends. In germline, CDR1 is SGHAT, CDR2 FQNNGV. The CDR3 spans 11 residues. CDR3 amino acids: CASSLAGKGFF. The CDR3 DNA reads TGTGCCAGCAGCTTAGCAGGGAAAGGTTTCTTT.

The chain joins TRBV5-4 to TRBJ1-2; 12 bases match TRBD1. Germline V gene sequence: CDR1 SGHNT, CDR2 YYREEE (reference sequence). The CDR3 consists of 17 residues. V dropped 3 bases and J dropped 2; count of bases not matched to a gene: 8. In nucleotides, the CDR3 is TGTGCCAGCAGCTACGTCCGGGACAGGGGGCAGAACTATGGCTACACCTTC. Amino acids: CASSYVRDRGQNYGYTF.

This clone appeared a single time. The V gene is TRBV18, the J gene TRBJ2-7, with D maybe TRBD2 (6 bases). CDR3 length: 14 amino acids. Germline V gives CDR1 KGHSH, CDR2 LQKENI. V was cut by 2 bases and J by 3 bases, with 11 bases left in between. This CDR3 reads CASSPREEYYEQYF. For the CDR3, the DNA is TGTGCCAGCTCACCAAGGGAGGAGTACTACGAGCAGTACTTC.

The chain recombines TRBV11-2 with TRBJ1-3; the match to TRBD1 covers 8 bases. The CDR3 sequence is 14 residues long. Germline-derived CDR1 and CDR2 are SGHAT and FQNNGV. The V segment lost 5 bases and the J segment 3 bases; nucleotides outside the gene matches: 3. CDR3 in DNA: TGTGCCAGCAGCGCCACAGGGGGTGGAAACACCATATATTTT. Its protein product is CASSATGGGNTIYF.

This chain joins TRBV6-1 and TRBJ1-2; D is undetermined. The CDR3 is 15 amino acids. Trimming left V 1 base short and J 4 bases short, with 13 bases between. Germline V lookup: CDR1 MNHNS, CDR2 SASEGT. The CDR3 DNA is TGTGCCAGCAGTGAAGAGATTAGTTACAGCTATGGCTACACCTTC. Translation: CASSEEISYSYGYTF.

This chain connects TRBV27 to TRBJ2-7; tentatively, D is TRBD2 (5 bases). This CDR3 is 14 amino acids long. Trimming took 0 bases from V and 4 from J, leaving 10 bases between them. In germline, CDR1 is MNHEY, CDR2 SMNVEV (reference sequence). CDR3 residues: CASSLSVRTYEQYF. The CDR3 DNA sequence: TGTGCCAGCAGTTTATCAGTCAGGACTTACGAGCAGTACTTC.

This clone was seen a single time. The chain joins TRBV19 to TRBJ1-5; D is unclear. V lost 7 bases, J lost 0 bases, and 16 bases lay in between. This CDR3 region has 16 residues. Germline-derived CDR1 and CDR2 are LNHDA and SQIVND (reference sequence). CDR3 nucleotide sequence: TGTGCCAGTACCCCTCAGCGGGCACGTAGCAATCAGCCCCAGCATTTT. It encodes CASTPQRARSNQPQHF.

The chain carries TRBV5-1 and TRBJ1-5; D gene ambiguous. Germline V gene sequence: CDR1 SGHRS, CDR2 YFSETQ. This CDR3 has 15 amino acids. The V end was cut by 0 bases, the J end by 7 bases, with 14 bases between. CDR3 bases: TGCGCCAGCAGCTTGGTTACGGTGATGGAGCAGCCCCAGCATTTT. This translates into CASSLVTVMEQPQHF.

This chain joins TRBV5-1 and TRBJ2-1; 8 bases line up with TRBD1. Trimming cost V 0 bases and J 14 bases; bases outside gene matches: 7. The CDR3 is 13 residues long. Germline CDR1 and CDR2: SGHRS and YFSETQ. Written as DNA, the CDR3 is TGCGCCAGCAGCTTGGGGCTTCCAGGGGGCGAGTTCTTC. Translating gives CASSLGLPGGEFF.

This rearrangement joins TRBV6-5 to TRBJ1-2; 7 positions agree with TRBD1. Losses at the gene ends were 6 bases for V and 5 bases for J; bases not matched to a gene: 6. The length of the CDR3 is 13 residues. Germline CDR1 and CDR2: MNHEY and SVGAGI. CDR3 sequence reads: CASSVGQEYGYTF. In nucleotides, the CDR3 is TGTGCCAGCAGCGTCGGACAGGAGTATGGCTACACCTTC.

The chain has TRBV15 and TRBJ1-2, with 8 positions matching TRBD1. The CDR3 is made up of 15 amino acids. The J segment lost 7 bases and the V segment lost 0 bases, leaving 7 bases of the junction unmatched. Looked up from germline, CDR1 is LNHNV and CDR2 is YYDKDF (reference sequence). The CDR3 DNA reads TGTGCCACCAGCAGAGATTGGCAGGGGGCTGTTGGCTACACCTTC. Translated: CATSRDWQGAVGYTF.

The chain links TRBV6-5 to TRBJ2-7; 7 bases are shared with TRBD1. Germline assignment: CDR1 MNHEY and CDR2 SVGAGI. J lost 6 bases, V lost 2 bases, and 4 bases had no gene match. The CDR3 is made up of 13 amino acids. For the CDR3, the DNA is TGTGCCAGCAGTTACGGCAGGGGGAGCGAGCAGTACTTC. Protein sequence: CASSYGRGSEQYF.

The chain joins TRBV5-6 to TRBJ1-2; 8 bases line up with TRBD1. V was pared by 4 bases and J by 7 bases, with 9 bases of the junction left unmatched. Germline V gives CDR1 SGHDT, CDR2 YYEEEE. This CDR3 region has 14 residues. Here the CDR3 DNA reads TGTGCCAGCAGCCCCGGACAGGGATACCGTGGCTACACCTTC. Translating it yields CASSPGQGYRGYTF. Full variable domain (missing parts from reference TRBV5-6 and TRBJ1-2): DAGVTQSPTHLIKTRGQQVTLRCSPKSGHDTVSWYQQALGQGPQFIFQYYEEEERQRGNFPDRFSGHQFPNYSSELNVNALLLGDSALYLCASSPGQGYRGYTFGSGTRLTVV.

The chain couples TRBV30 to TRBJ1-1; D uncertain. The CDR3 length is 13 residues. The V end lost 4 bases, the J end lost 1 base, and 10 bases lay between the germline ends. From germline, CDR1 is GTSNPN and CDR2 SVGIG (reference sequence). The CDR3 DNA follows: TGTGCCTGGAAAGAGGGCCCGAACACTGAAGCTTTCTTT. Translated: CAWKEGPNTEAFF.

J is TRBJ1-4 and V is TRBV30, with 9 bases matching TRBD1. With 1 base clipped from V and 14 bases from J, the junction kept 11 bases outside the gene matches. Germline V gives CDR1 GTSNPN, CDR2 SVGIG (reference sequence). This CDR3 has 14 residues. The CDR3 sequence is CAWSAGTGYVRLFF. CDR3 nucleotides: TGTGCCTGGAGTGCCGGGACAGGGTACGTGAGGCTGTTTTTT.

This chain joins TRBV5-8 and TRBJ1-4; TRBD1 agrees at 8 bases. V lost 4 bases to trimming and J lost 12 bases; unmatched junction nucleotides: 14. This CDR3 spans 15 amino acids. The germline CDR1 and CDR2 sequences are SGHTS and YDEGEE. The CDR3 bases are TGTGCCAGCAGCCGGGACAGGCGAACGAATGGGGAACTGTTTTTT. Translated, it gives CASSRDRRTNGELFF.

This sequence joins TRBV27 and TRBJ2-3; D unclear. The CDR3 contains 14 residues. V shed 6 bases and J shed 0 bases, with 10 bases lying between them. Germline lookup yields CDR1 MNHEY and CDR2 SMNVEV (reference sequence). DNA for the CDR3: TGTGCCAGCAGGCCCGAGCGTAGCACAGATACGCAGTATTTT. Translation: CASRPERSTDTQYF.

The genes are TRBV19 and TRBJ1-5; TRBD1 is a possible D gene (5 bases). V shed 2 bases and J shed 7 bases, with 15 bases lying between them. Germline CDR1 LNHDA, CDR2 SQIVND (reference sequence). The CDR3 is 15 residues long. Here the CDR3 reads CASSIWGESRQPQHF. The CDR3 DNA sequence: TGTGCCAGTAGTATATGGGGGGAAAGTCGCCAGCCCCAGCATTTT. The entire variable domain, with the rest obtained from reference TRBV19 and TRBJ1-5, is as follows: DGGITQSPKYLFRKEGQNVTLSCEQNLNHDAMYWYRQDPGQGLRLIYYSQIVNDFQKGDIAEGYSVSREKKESFPLTVTSAQKNPTAFYLCASSIWGESRQPQHFGDGTRLSIL.

This clone was seen once. The rearrangement joins TRBV7-2 to TRBJ1-1, with D hard to call. The V gene's germline CDR1 is SGHTA and CDR2 FQGNSA. CDR3 length: 14 amino acids. V lost 4 bases and J 3 bases, leaving 12 bases between the germline ends. The CDR3 DNA reads as TGTGCCAGCAGCTCTTTGGGAGGAGACACTGAAGCTTTCTTT. Protein: CASSSLGGDTEAFF.